The T cell receptor beta chain under discussion was sequenced for a study of radiotherapy plus CTLA-4 blockade in lung cancer. The CDR3 totals 12 residues. Trimming stripped 0 bases from V and 8 bases from J, with 7 bases between. Germline-derived CDR1 and CDR2 are KGHSY and FQNENV. Produced via immunoSEQ multiplex PCR; TCRdb's table is partial and in-frame only. In the table there are over 100,000 clones, more than 75% of which are singletons. The sequenced sample was peripheral blood, obtained from a patient treated with radiotherapy plus ipilimumab. The TCR originated in a human donor with non-small cell lung cancer that progressed on radiotherapy plus ipilimumab. Some clones in this sample may be carry-over from other donors' samples. The chain joins TRBV16 to TRBJ1-2, with D possibly TRBD1 on 5 matching bases. The CDR3 spells CASSQSEGGYTF. In DNA, the CDR3 is TGTGCCAGCAGCCAATCAGAGGGGGGCTACACCTTC.